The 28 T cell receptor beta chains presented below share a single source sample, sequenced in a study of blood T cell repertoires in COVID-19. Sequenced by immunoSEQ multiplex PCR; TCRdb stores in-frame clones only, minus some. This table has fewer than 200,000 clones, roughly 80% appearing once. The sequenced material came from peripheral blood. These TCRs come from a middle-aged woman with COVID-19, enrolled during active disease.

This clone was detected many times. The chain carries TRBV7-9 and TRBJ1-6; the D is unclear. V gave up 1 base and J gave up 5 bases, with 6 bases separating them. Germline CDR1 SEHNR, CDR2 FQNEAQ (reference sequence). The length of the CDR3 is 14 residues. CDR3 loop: CASSLGSDNSPLHF. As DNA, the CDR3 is TGTGCCAGCAGCTTAGGGTCAGATAATTCACCCCTCCACTTT.

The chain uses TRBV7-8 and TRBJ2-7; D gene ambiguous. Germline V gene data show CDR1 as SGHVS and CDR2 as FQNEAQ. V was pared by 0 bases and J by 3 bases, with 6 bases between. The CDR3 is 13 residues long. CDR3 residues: CASSLAAGYEQYF. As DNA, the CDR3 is TGTGCCAGCAGCTTAGCCGCCGGCTACGAGCAGTACTTC.

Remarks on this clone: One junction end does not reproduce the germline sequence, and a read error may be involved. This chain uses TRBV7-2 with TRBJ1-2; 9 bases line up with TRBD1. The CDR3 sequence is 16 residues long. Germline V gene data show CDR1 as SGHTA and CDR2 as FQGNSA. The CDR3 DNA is TGTGCCAGCAGTTTAGATCAGTGGGGGACAGGGTATGGCTACACCTTC. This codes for CASSLDQWGTGYGYTF.

The CDR3: CASSPDSGNTHTEAFF. CDR3 DNA sequence: TGCGCCAGCAGCCCGGACAGTGGCAACACCCACACTGAAGCTTTCTTT. The J gene is TRBJ1-1, the V gene TRBV4-1, with a possible D match to TRBD1 (6 bases). The CDR3 sequence is 16 residues long. Trimming took off 4 bases at V and 3 bases at J, with 18 bases between the two ends. CDR1 MGHRA and CDR2 YSYEKL come from the germline V gene.

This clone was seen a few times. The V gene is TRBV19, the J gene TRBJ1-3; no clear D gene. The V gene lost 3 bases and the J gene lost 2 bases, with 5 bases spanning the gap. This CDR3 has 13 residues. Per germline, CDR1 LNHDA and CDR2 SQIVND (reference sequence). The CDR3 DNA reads TGTGCCAGTAGTATCGGGGCTGGAAACACCATATATTTT. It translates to CASSIGAGNTIYF. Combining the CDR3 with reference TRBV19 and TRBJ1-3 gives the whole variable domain DGGITQSPKYLFRKEGQNVTLSCEQNLNHDAMYWYRQDPGQGLRLIYYSQIVNDFQKGDIAEGYSVSREKKESFPLTVTSAQKNPTAFYLCASSIGAGNTIYFGEGSWLTVV.

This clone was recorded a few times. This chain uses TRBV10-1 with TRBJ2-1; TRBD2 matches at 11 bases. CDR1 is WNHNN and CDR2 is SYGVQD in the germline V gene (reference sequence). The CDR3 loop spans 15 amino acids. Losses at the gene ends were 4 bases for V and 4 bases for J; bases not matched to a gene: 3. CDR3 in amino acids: CASSVLAGGYNEQFF. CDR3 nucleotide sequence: TGCGCCAGCAGTGTGCTAGCGGGGGGTTACAATGAGCAGTTCTTC.

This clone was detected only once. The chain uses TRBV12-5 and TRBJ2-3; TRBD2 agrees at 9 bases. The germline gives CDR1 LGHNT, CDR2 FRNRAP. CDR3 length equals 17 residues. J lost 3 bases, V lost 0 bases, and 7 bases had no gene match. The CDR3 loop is CASGLVLNLAGTDTQYF. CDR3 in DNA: TGTGCTAGTGGTTTGGTATTAAACCTAGCGGGGACAGATACGCAGTATTTT. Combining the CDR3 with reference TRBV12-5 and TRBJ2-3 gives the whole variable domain DARVTQTPRHKVTEMGQEVTMRCQPILGHNTVFWYRQTMMQGLELLAYFRNRAPLDDSGMPKDRFSAEMPDATLATLKIQPSEPRDSAVYFCASGLVLNLAGTDTQYFGPGTRLTVL.

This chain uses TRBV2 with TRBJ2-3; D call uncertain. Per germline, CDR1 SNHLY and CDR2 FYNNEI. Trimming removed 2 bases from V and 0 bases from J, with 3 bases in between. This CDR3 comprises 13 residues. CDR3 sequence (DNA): TGTGCCAGCAGTGAAACTAGCACAGATACGCAGTATTTT. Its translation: CASSETSTDTQYF. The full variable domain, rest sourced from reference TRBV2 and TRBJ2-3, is EPEVTQTPSHQVTQMGQEVILRCVPISNHLYFYWYRQILGQKVEFLVSFYNNEISEKSEIFDDQFSVERPDGSNFTLKIRSTKLEDSAMYFCASSETSTDTQYFGPGTRLTVL.

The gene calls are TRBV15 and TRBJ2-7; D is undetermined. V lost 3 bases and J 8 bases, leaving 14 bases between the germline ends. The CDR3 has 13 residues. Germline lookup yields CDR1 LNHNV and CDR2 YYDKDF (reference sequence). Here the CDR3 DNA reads TGTGCCACCAGCAGCGGTCCACTTCATCAGCAGTACGTC. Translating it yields CATSSGPLHQQYV.

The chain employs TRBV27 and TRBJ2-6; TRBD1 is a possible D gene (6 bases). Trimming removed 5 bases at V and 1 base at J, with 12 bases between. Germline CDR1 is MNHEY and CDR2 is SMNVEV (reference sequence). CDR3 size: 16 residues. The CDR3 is CASSRQTGSGANVLTF. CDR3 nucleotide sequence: TGTGCCAGCAGTAGACAAACAGGGTCTGGGGCCAACGTCCTGACTTTC. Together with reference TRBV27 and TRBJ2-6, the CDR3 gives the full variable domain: EAQVTQNPRYLITVTGKKLTVTCSQNMNHEYMSWYRQDPGLGLRQIYYSMNVEVTDKGDVPEGYKVSRKEKRNFPLILESPSPNQTSLYFCASSRQTGSGANVLTFGAGSRLTVL.

CDR3 sequence reads: CASSLNSGRGETQYF. The CDR3 region has the DNA TGCGCCAGCAGCTTGAATAGCGGGAGGGGGGAGACCCAGTACTTC. The V and J genes are TRBV5-1 and TRBJ2-5; 11 bases line up with TRBD2. The germline V gene encodes CDR1 SGHRS and CDR2 YFSETQ. The CDR3 is 15 amino acids. Germline trimming cut 1 base from V and 5 bases from J; bases unmatched to any gene: 4. The variable domain in full, completed from reference TRBV5-1 and TRBJ2-5, reads KAGVTQTPRYLIKTRGQQVTLSCSPISGHRSVSWYQQTPGQGLQFLFEYFSETQRNKGNFPGRFSGRQFSNSRSEMNVSTLELGDSALYLCASSLNSGRGETQYFGPGTRLLVL.

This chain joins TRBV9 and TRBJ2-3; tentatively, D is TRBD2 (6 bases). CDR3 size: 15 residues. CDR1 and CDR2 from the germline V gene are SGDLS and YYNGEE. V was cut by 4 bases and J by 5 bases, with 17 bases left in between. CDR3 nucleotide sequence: TGTGCCAGCAGCTCCACGAGGAGGGTGGTAGATACGCAGTATTTT. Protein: CASSSTRRVVDTQYF.

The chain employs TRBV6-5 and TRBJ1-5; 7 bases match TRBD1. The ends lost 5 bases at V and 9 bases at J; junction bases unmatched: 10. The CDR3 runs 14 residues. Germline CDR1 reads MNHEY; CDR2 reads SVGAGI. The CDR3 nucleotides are TGTGCCAGCAGTCTGACAGGGCCCCTAACGCCCCAGCATTTT. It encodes CASSLTGPLTPQHF.

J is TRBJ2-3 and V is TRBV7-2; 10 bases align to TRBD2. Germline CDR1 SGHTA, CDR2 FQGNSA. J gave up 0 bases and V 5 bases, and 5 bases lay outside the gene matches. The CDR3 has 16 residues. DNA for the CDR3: TGTGCCAGCAGCGCAATTAGCGGGGGGAGCACAGATACGCAGTATTTT. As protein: CASSAISGGSTDTQYF.

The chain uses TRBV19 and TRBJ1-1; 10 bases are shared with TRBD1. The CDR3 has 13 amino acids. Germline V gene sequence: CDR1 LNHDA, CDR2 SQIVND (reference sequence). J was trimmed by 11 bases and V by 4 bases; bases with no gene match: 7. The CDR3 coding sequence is TGTGCCAGTAGTACGACAGGGGGCGAATTGGCTTTCTTT. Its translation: CASSTTGGELAFF.

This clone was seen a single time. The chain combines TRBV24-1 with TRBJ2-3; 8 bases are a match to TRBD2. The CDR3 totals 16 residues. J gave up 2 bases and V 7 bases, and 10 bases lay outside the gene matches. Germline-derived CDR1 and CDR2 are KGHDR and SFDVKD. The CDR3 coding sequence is TGTGCCACCAGAACTAGCGGAGGAGGGATCACAGATACGCAGTATTTT. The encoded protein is CATRTSGGGITDTQYF.

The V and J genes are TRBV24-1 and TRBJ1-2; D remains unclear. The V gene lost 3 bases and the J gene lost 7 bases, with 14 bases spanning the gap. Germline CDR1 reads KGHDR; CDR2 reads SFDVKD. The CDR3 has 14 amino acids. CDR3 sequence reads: CATSDPSRASGYTF. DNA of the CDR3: TGTGCCACCAGTGATCCTTCGAGGGCCTCTGGCTACACCTTC.

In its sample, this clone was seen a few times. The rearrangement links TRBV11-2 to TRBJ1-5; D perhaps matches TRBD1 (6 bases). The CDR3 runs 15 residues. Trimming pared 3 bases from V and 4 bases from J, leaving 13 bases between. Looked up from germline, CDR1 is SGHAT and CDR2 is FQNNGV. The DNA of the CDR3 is TGTGCCAGCAGCTTTTCGGACAGCTTAAATCAGCCCCAGCATTTT. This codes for CASSFSDSLNQPQHF. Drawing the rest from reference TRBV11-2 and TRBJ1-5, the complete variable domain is EAGVAQSPRYKIIEKRQSVAFWCNPISGHATLYWYQQILGQGPKLLIQFQNNGVVDDSQLPKDRFSAERLKGVDSTLKIQPAKLEDSAVYLCASSFSDSLNQPQHFGDGTRLSIL.

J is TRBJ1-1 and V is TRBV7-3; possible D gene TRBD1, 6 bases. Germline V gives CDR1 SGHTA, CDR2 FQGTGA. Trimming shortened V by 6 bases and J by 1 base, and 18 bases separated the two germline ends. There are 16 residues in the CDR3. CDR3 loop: CASSENPGHPNTEAFF. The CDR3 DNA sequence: TGTGCCAGCAGTGAAAACCCGGGACACCCGAACACTGAAGCTTTCTTT.

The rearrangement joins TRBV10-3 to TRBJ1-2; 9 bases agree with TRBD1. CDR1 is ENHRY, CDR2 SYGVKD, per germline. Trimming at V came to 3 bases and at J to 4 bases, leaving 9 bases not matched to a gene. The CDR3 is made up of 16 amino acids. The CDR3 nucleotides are TGTGCCATCAGTGACAACAGGGGGCGCAAGAGCTATGGCTACACCTTC. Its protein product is CAISDNRGRKSYGYTF.

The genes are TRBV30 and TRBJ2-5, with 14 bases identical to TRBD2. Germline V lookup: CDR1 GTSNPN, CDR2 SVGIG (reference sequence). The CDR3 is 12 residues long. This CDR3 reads CAGLAGGPSQYF. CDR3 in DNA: TGTGCTGGACTAGCGGGGGGCCCTTCCCAGTACTTC.

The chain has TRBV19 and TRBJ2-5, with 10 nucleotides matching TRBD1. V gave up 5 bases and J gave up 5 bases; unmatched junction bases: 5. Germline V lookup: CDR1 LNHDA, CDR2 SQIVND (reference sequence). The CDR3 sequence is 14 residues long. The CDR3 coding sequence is TGTGCCAGTAGTCCCGACAGGGGGCGGGAGACCCAGTACTTC. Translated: CASSPDRGRETQYF. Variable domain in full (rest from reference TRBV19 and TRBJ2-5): DGGITQSPKYLFRKEGQNVTLSCEQNLNHDAMYWYRQDPGQGLRLIYYSQIVNDFQKGDIAEGYSVSREKKESFPLTVTSAQKNPTAFYLCASSPDRGRETQYFGPGTRLLVL.

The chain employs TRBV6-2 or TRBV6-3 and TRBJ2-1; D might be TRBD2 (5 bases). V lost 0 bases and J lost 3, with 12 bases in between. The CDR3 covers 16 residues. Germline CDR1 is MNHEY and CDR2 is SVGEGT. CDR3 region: CASSYSRAEFYNEQFF. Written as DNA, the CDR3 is TGTGCCAGCAGTTACTCGAGGGCCGAGTTCTACAATGAGCAGTTCTTC.

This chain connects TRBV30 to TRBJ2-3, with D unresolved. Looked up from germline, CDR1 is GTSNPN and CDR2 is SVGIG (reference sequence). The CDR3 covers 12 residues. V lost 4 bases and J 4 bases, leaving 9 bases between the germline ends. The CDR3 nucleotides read TGTGCCTGGACCTCTCGGTCAGATACGCAGTATTTT. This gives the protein CAWTSRSDTQYF.

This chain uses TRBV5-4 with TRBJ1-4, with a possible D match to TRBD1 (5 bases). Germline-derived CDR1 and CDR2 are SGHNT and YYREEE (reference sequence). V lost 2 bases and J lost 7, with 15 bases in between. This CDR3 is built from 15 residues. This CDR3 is CASSFRAGRGEKLFF. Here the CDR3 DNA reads TGTGCCAGCAGCTTTAGGGCGGGGAGGGGTGAAAAACTGTTTTTT.

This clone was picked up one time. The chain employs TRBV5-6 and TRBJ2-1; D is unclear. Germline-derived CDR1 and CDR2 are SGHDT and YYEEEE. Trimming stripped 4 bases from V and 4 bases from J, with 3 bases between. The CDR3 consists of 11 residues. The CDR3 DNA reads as TGTGCCAGCAGCCTATACAATGAGCAGTTCTTC. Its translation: CASSLYNEQFF. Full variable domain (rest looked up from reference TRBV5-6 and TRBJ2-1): DAGVTQSPTHLIKTRGQQVTLRCSPKSGHDTVSWYQQALGQGPQFIFQYYEEEERQRGNFPDRFSGHQFPNYSSELNVNALLLGDSALYLCASSLYNEQFFGPGTRLTVL.

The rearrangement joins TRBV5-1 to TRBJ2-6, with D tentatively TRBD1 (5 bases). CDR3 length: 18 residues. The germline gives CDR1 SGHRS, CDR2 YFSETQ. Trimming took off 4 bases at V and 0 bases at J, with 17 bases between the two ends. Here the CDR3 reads CASSPLTGPISGANVLTF. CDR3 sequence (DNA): TGCGCCAGCAGCCCTCTCACAGGTCCTATCTCTGGGGCCAACGTCCTGACTTTC. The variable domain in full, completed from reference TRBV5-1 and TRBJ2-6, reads KAGVTQTPRYLIKTRGQQVTLSCSPISGHRSVSWYQQTPGQGLQFLFEYFSETQRNKGNFPGRFSGRQFSNSRSEMNVSTLELGDSALYLCASSPLTGPISGANVLTFGAGSRLTVL.

The DNA of the CDR3 is TGTGCCAGCAGCTTAGGGGGAGGGAGTGAGCAGTACGTC. Residues: CASSLGGGSEQYV. The genes are TRBV7-8 and TRBJ2-7; 7 bases are a match to TRBD2. V trimming: 1 base; J trimming: 7 bases; junction bases outside the gene matches: 4. Germline values: CDR1 SGHVS, CDR2 FQNEAQ. This CDR3 region has 13 residues.